This T cell receptor (beta chain) is from a study of shared clonotypes between healthy human individuals (dated by TCRdb to 2020 to 2021). About the full investigation: A couple of women and three men aged 18 to 49 years were included in the cohort. For each donor, CD4 naive and CD4 memory were each run on three plates, CD8 naive on two plates, and CD8 memory on one plate. To estimate repertoire size and how much clonotypes are shared between individuals, the study performed deep sequencing of blood TCR repertoires from 4 to 6 healthy adults. To increase sequencing depth and limit assay-specific biases, different laboratories used diverse techniques to prepare libraries and sequence TCR repertoires. Per donor, leukapheresis produced somewhere between about 0.85 and 10 billion PBMCs. The full study reports these points: Naive subsets generally had larger estimated clonotype richness than memory subsets. Because the study included only a small number of donors, the genetic and exposure-history diversity represented was limited. Pairwise subsampling indicated that sequencing depth was expected to affect the degree of clonotype sharing among donors. Sampling was restricted to blood, and TCR repertoires in tissue are likely to differ from TCR repertoires in blood. Roughly 5% of naive CD4, 3% to 3.5% of naive CD8, roughly 2.4% of memory CD4, and about 0.4% of memory CD8 clonotypes were shared across several donors. Higher generation probabilities were observed for clonotypes shared by all four sorted-subset donors than for non-shared clonotypes. Even with the large sequencing depth, rarefaction of the sorted-subset datasets indicated that sequencing was incomplete.

Using the deep immunoSEQ assay, multiplex PCR amplified TCR CDR3 regions from genomic DNA. Genomic DNA extracted from each cell subset was distributed evenly over all wells of several immunoSEQ 96-well plates, and each plate served as one replicate. Each replicate PCR for sorted subsets received around 210 ng genomic DNA, equal to around 32,000 T cell genomes. The purified libraries were quantified using a Qubit 3.0 fluorometer, sized with a Bioanalyzer 2100, and then quantified again using the KAPA Library Quantification kit. Every immunoSEQ 96-well plate was sequenced on a dedicated single-read 150-cycle Illumina NextSeq 550 flow cell. Regarding the original processing steps: Because the immunoSEQ output held only junctional sequences and lacked quality scores, the filtering could not match the filtering applied to full-length reads. To assign V/J genes and CDR3, sequences were annotated against IMGT germline references using PyIR, a Python wrapper for IgBLAST v1.9. Reads were removed for weak V/J assignments (E-value above 1e-6), missing CDR3, stop codons, out-of-frame junctions, or ambiguous translated residues. V3J clonotypes were defined as sequences sharing an identical inferred V gene, J gene, and CDR3 amino acid sequence. Percentage overlap between repertoires was computed as shared unique clonotypes divided by the size of the smaller repertoire. RTK rarefaction, the Chao1 estimator, and Recon v2.1 estimates of unobserved clonotypes were used to assess repertoire richness. For all TCRbeta clonotypes obtained by the gDNA method from a handful of donors, generation probabilities were computed with OLGA. The source is immuneACCESS, and TCRdb retained only in-frame sequences with V and J called. Part of the clones is not carried over; for the studies checked, unresolved V genes explain less than half of this, and the remainder is unexplained. V, J and clone size are those of that table, while D and trimming were read from the DNA. The sample records fewer than 2.5 million clones, roughly 93% of which are singletons. Clones ranked in the top ten supply 0.36% of the sample.

Worth noting for this clone: The clone's antigen remains unknown. The record has no base qualities; no much larger clone is one base away.

For this chain, trimming is 7 bases at the V end and 6 bases at the J end, and the number of junction bases without a gene match is 10. From a lookup of the germline V gene, CDR1 and CDR2 are MNHNS and SASEGT. The CDR3, from cysteine to phenylalanine, totals 14 residues. Only the CDR3 DNA stays, 42 bases, in frame from base 1. The donors were healthy, HIV-negative adults who had no recently reported acute infections or vaccinations. All donors were Caucasian adults living in Nashville, Tennessee, USA. CD4+ T cells were enriched by magnetic negative selection; naive cells were then positively selected on CD45RA, and the negative fraction formed the memory subset. Blood was collected by leukapheresis, and PBMCs were isolated by Ficoll-Histopaque density gradient centrifugation and then cryopreserved in liquid nitrogen vapor phase. Analytical flow cytometry was used to check the purity and quantity of every magnetically sorted T cell population. Each sorted fraction had its genomic DNA isolated and then quantified by UV absorbance on a Nanodrop 2000c.

What was sequenced was naive CD4+ T cells from PBMCs. The cell subset or site label for this specimen denotes: CD45RA+ positively selected. The sequence is built from TRBV6-1 and TRBJ2-7, and 9 junctional nucleotides match TRBD1. The clonotype comes from a man between 18 and 35 years old in good health. Some clones in this sample may be carry-over from other donors' samples. The CDR3 protein sequence reads: CASTSGQGSSEQYF. DNA sequence: TGTGCCAGCACTTCGGGACAGGGTTCATCCGAGCAGTACTTC.